This TCR beta chain derives from a study of blood T cell repertoires in COVID-19. Study details: Specimens from acute and convalescent COVID-19 originated in the United States, Italy and Spain.

Original data processing: The assay estimated nucleated cells by amplifying reference gene primers. Sequenced by immunoSEQ multiplex PCR; TCRdb stores in-frame clones only, minus some. V and J calls and clone size follow that table, whereas D and trimming were derived from the DNA. The table has about 64,000 clones, approximately 92% seen once; the top ten hold more than 9%. This clonotype was sampled from a woman older than 75 with active COVID-19. What was sequenced was peripheral blood.

CDR3 DNA: TGTGCCAGCAGCCCTCAGCGGGATAAGGGGAATGAGCAGTTCTTC. Its translation: CASSPQRDKGNEQFF. The chain carries TRBV16 and TRBJ2-1, with 7 bases lining up with TRBD2. In germline, CDR1 is KGHSY, CDR2 FQNENV. This CDR3 region has 15 residues. V trimming: 4 bases; J trimming: 7 bases; junction bases outside the gene matches: 10.